The 9 T cell receptor beta chains below come from one sample, sequenced in a study of T cell responses to AZD1222 COVID-19 vaccine. Only in-frame clones appear in the TCRdb table, and some are missing; sequencing was by immunoSEQ multiplex PCR. Among some 130,000 clones listed, approximately 88% were seen once. Source: peripheral blood, taken on day 0 of AZD1222 vaccination. These receptors came from an adult in good health.

The rearrangement uses TRBV2 and TRBJ1-2, with unresolved D. Deletions cut 2 bases from V and 0 bases from J, with 13 bases between. Germline CDR1 reads SNHLY; CDR2 reads FYNNEI. The CDR3 contains 16 residues. The CDR3 here is CASSEIPGGANYGYTF. The CDR3 DNA sequence: TGTGCCAGCAGTGAAATCCCAGGTGGGGCTAACTATGGCTACACCTTC.

The chain uses TRBV28 and TRBJ2-2; D gene unclear. The CDR3 covers 15 residues. Trimming removed 0 bases at V and 0 bases at J, with 5 bases between. Germline CDR1 is MDHEN and CDR2 is SYDVKM. The CDR3 sequence is CASSLWDANTGELFF. In nucleotides, the CDR3 is TGTGCCAGCAGTTTATGGGACGCGAACACCGGGGAGCTGTTTTTT.

The rearrangement joins TRBV5-1 to TRBJ1-1; 7 bases align to TRBD1. CDR3 size: 15 residues. Germline V gene lookup returns CDR1 SGHRS and CDR2 YFSETQ. J lost 5 bases, V lost 1 base, and 8 bases had no gene match. The CDR3 coding sequence is TGCGCCAGCAGCTTGAGGGGACAGACGGGGACTGAAGCTTTCTTT. Amino acid sequence: CASSLRGQTGTEAFF.

The chain is built from TRBV6-2 or TRBV6-3 and TRBJ2-7, with TRBD2 matching 8 bases. J gave up 5 bases and V 5 bases, and 14 bases lay outside the gene matches. The CDR3 runs to 16 residues. Germline values: CDR1 MNHEY, CDR2 SVGEGT. CDR3 DNA sequence: TGTGCCAGCAGTCCGACCGGGGGGGCTGCATTTCACGAGCAGTACTTC. Protein product: CASSPTGGAAFHEQYF.

CDR3 in DNA: TGTGCCAGCAGTTTGCAGCAGGGCCAAGAGACCCAGTACTTC. It specifies CASSLQQGQETQYF. The V call is TRBV27, the J call TRBJ2-5; weak D call: TRBD1 (5 bases). This CDR3 comprises 14 residues. Trimming cost V 3 bases and J 1 base, with 9 bases left between them. The germline V gene encodes CDR1 MNHEY and CDR2 SMNVEV (reference sequence).

The V gene is TRBV6-5, the J gene TRBJ2-1; no firm D call. The CDR3 is 15 amino acids. Germline assignment: CDR1 MNHEY and CDR2 SVGAGI. Trimming pared 3 bases from V and 3 bases from J, leaving 12 bases between. The CDR3 spells CASSYYGRNYNEQFF. CDR3 bases: TGTGCCAGCAGTTATTACGGCAGAAACTACAATGAGCAGTTCTTC.

The chain recombines TRBV7-8 with TRBJ1-5; D not resolved. CDR3 length equals 15 residues. The germline V gene encodes CDR1 SGHVS and CDR2 FQNEAQ. The V end was cut by 5 bases, the J end by 2 bases, with 13 bases between. CDR3: CASSPSNGRNQPQHF. The CDR3 region has the DNA TGTGCCAGCAGCCCCTCCAATGGACGCAATCAGCCCCAGCATTTT.

The chain uses TRBV9 and TRBJ2-3, with 8 nucleotides matching TRBD1. Germline lookup yields CDR1 SGDLS and CDR2 YYNGEE. V shed 2 bases, J shed 5 bases, and the junction held 10 bases outside the gene matches. This CDR3 region has 16 residues. CDR3 nucleotide sequence: TGTGCCAGCAGCGTCGCCCAGGGGGCGAATTTAGATACGCAGTATTTT. Amino acids: CASSVAQGANLDTQYF.

The CDR3 DNA follows: TGTGCCAGCAGCGAACAGATCGGTCAGCCCCAGCATTTT. Residues: CASSEQIGQPQHF. The genes are TRBV14 and TRBJ1-5; no clear D gene. CDR1 SGHDN and CDR2 FVKESK come from the germline V gene. This CDR3 is built from 13 residues. The V end was cut by 5 bases, the J end by 6 bases, with 11 bases between.